One and the same sample provided the 18 T cell receptor beta chains below, sequenced in a study of long-term antiretroviral therapy in people with HIV. At survey level, the immunoSEQ assay was run in its v3.0 version. The assay was immunoSEQ multiplex PCR, and TCRdb's table has in-frame clones only and misses some. The sample consists of 25,000 to 35,000 clones, approximately 93% of them appearing once. The sequences come from unsorted PBMCs, collected 3.1 years after starting antiretroviral therapy. Source of these receptors: a young man with HIV.

The CDR3 region has the DNA TGTGCCAGCTCACCCCCCAGGCGGACTGAAGCTTTCTTT. Translated, it gives CASSPPRRTEAFF. The V and J genes are TRBV18 and TRBJ1-1; D is unclear. Trimming cost V 3 bases and J 5 bases, with 10 bases left between them. This CDR3 is built from 13 residues. Germline V gives CDR1 KGHSH, CDR2 LQKENI.

The chain employs TRBV4-3 and TRBJ2-3, with 8 positions matching TRBD2. The CDR3 consists of 16 residues. V shed 1 base, J shed 3 bases, and the junction held 6 bases outside the gene matches. In germline, CDR1 is LGHNA, CDR2 YSLEER. Here the CDR3 reads CASSQGVAGITDTQYF. Here the CDR3 DNA reads TGCGCCAGCAGCCAAGGGGTAGCGGGGATAACAGATACGCAGTATTTT.

The chain joins TRBV29-1 to TRBJ2-7, with 9 bases fitting TRBD2. The CDR3 consists of 19 residues. With V trimmed by 4 bases and J by 3 bases, 22 bases remained unmatched. CDR1 SQVTM and CDR2 ANQGSEA come from the germline V gene. CDR3 bases: TGCAGCGTTGGTGCGGGGGGGACAGCATTACGCCCCCCCCACTACGAGCAGTACTTC. It is translated as CSVGAGGTALRPPHYEQYF.

This clone appeared once. The rearrangement joins TRBV6-1 to TRBJ2-7; possible D gene TRBD2, 5 bases. Germline CDR1 is MNHNS and CDR2 is SASEGT. V was pared by 6 bases and J by 3 bases, with 18 bases between. This CDR3 has 15 amino acids. The CDR3 here is CASRRLARRIYEQYF. The DNA for the CDR3 is TGTGCCAGCAGGAGATTAGCGAGAAGGATCTACGAGCAGTACTTC.

This chain connects TRBV13 to TRBJ2-7; TRBD2 aligns across 8 bases. The germline V gene encodes CDR1 PRHDT and CDR2 FYEKMQ (reference sequence). Trimming cost V 5 bases and J 2 bases; bases outside gene matches: 8. The length of the CDR3 is 15 residues. CDR3 loop: CASSSRAGVTYEQYF. The CDR3 nucleotides read TGTGCCAGCAGCAGCAGAGCGGGGGTTACCTACGAGCAGTACTTC.

This sequence joins TRBV6-1 and TRBJ1-2; D unresolved. The CDR3 totals 16 residues. With 1 base removed from V and 4 bases from J, the gap between germline ends came to 16 bases. The V gene's germline CDR1 is MNHNS and CDR2 SASEGT. The CDR3 reads CASSEGTVAAFYGYTF. CDR3 DNA sequence: TGTGCCAGCAGTGAAGGCACGGTCGCTGCTTTCTATGGCTACACCTTC.

This sequence joins TRBV9 and TRBJ1-4; D remains unclear. The CDR3 spans 16 residues. Germline V gene sequence: CDR1 SGDLS, CDR2 YYNGEE. V was clipped by 0 bases and J by 2 bases, with 11 bases between them. The CDR3 loop reads CASSVAEGWTNEKLFF. The CDR3 nucleotides read TGTGCCAGCAGCGTAGCTGAGGGTTGGACTAATGAAAAACTGTTTTTT. The full variable domain, completed using reference TRBV9 and TRBJ1-4, is DSGVTQTPKHLITATGQRVTLRCSPRSGDLSVYWYQQSLDQGLQFLIQYYNGEERAKGNILERFSAQQFPDLHSELNLSSLELGDSALYFCASSVAEGWTNEKLFFGSGTQLSVL.

V and J are TRBV4-2 and TRBJ1-1; D uncertain. CDR1 and CDR2 (germline): LGHNA, YNFKEQ. The CDR3 loop spans 14 amino acids. With 3 bases removed from V and 5 bases from J, the gap between germline ends came to 13 bases. The CDR3 DNA reads as TGTGCCAGCAGCCACCCGGGAAGGAATACTGAAGCTTTCTTT. Translating gives CASSHPGRNTEAFF.

J is TRBJ2-5 and V is TRBV10-3; no definite D call. Deletions cut 6 bases from V and 3 bases from J, with 14 bases between. There are 14 residues in the CDR3. The V gene's germline CDR1 is ENHRY and CDR2 SYGVKD. The CDR3 loop is CAIRVSRTEETQYF. In nucleotides, the CDR3 is TGTGCCATCAGAGTTTCACGGACGGAAGAGACCCAGTACTTC.

This clone was observed a few times. The V and J genes are TRBV11-2 and TRBJ2-3; no firm D call. The germline V gene has CDR1 SGHAT and CDR2 FQNNGV. The CDR3 runs to 14 residues. V was shortened by 0 bases and J by 5 bases, with 9 bases between the two germline ends. CDR3 sequence (DNA): TGTGCCAGCAGCTTAGATCTTGGGGTAGATACGCAGTATTTT. It codes for CASSLDLGVDTQYF.

This chain connects TRBV9 to TRBJ2-1, with D tentatively TRBD2 (6 bases). The CDR3 extends over 14 amino acids. V was pared by 4 bases and J by 5 bases, with 13 bases between. The V gene's germline CDR1 is SGDLS and CDR2 YYNGEE. CDR3 in amino acids: CASSHRDLNNEQFF. CDR3 sequence (DNA): TGTGCCAGCAGCCACCGGGACTTGAACAATGAGCAGTTCTTC. Variable domain in full (rest from reference TRBV9 and TRBJ2-1): DSGVTQTPKHLITATGQRVTLRCSPRSGDLSVYWYQQSLDQGLQFLIQYYNGEERAKGNILERFSAQQFPDLHSELNLSSLELGDSALYFCASSHRDLNNEQFFGPGTRLTVL.

The chain has TRBV7-8 and TRBJ2-7; 13 nucleotides match TRBD2. Trimming at V came to 6 bases and at J to 6 bases, leaving 2 bases not matched to a gene. Germline lookup yields CDR1 SGHVS and CDR2 FQNEAQ. The CDR3 sequence is 13 residues long. The DNA for the CDR3 is TGTGCCAGCAGTTGGACTAGCGGGAGCGAGCAGTACTTC. Amino acids: CASSWTSGSEQYF.

This chain uses TRBV9 with TRBJ2-2; the match to TRBD2 covers 11 bases. The CDR3 contains 17 residues. Germline CDR1 reads SGDLS; CDR2 reads YYNGEE. The J segment lost 0 bases and the V segment lost 2 bases, leaving 3 bases of the junction unmatched. DNA for the CDR3: TGTGCCAGCAGCGTCGGTAGCGGGGGGGCGAACACCGGGGAGCTGTTTTTT. This translates into CASSVGSGGANTGELFF.

The chain has TRBV6-1 and TRBJ1-1, with a tentative D call TRBD1 (6 bases). The germline V gene encodes CDR1 MNHNS and CDR2 SASEGT. Trimming took 6 bases from V and 11 from J, leaving 22 bases between them. The CDR3 totals 14 residues. CDR3 in amino acids: CASSNFLERGEAFF. In nucleotides, the CDR3 is TGTGCCAGCAGCAACTTCCTGGAGAGGGGGGAGGCTTTCTTT.

This rearrangement joins TRBV28 to TRBJ2-2, with D possibly being TRBD1 (5 bases). CDR1 is MDHEN and CDR2 is SYDVKM in the germline V gene. The CDR3 has 12 residues. Between the trimmed V and J ends, which lost 5 bases and 6 bases, there was a span of 7 bases. The CDR3 nucleotides are TGTGCCAGCAGTCAGGGTGCCGGGGAGCTGTTTTTT. It yields the protein CASSQGAGELFF. Using reference TRBV28 and TRBJ2-2 for the parts outside the CDR3, the full variable domain is DVKVTQSSRYLVKRTGEKVFLECVQDMDHENMFWYRQDPGLGLRLIYFSYDVKMKEKGDIPEGYSVSREKKERFSLILESASTNQTSMYLCASSQGAGELFFGEGSRLTVL.

V and J are TRBV14 and TRBJ2-4; the match to TRBD2 covers 8 bases. Trimming removed 5 bases from V and 8 bases from J; junction bases left unmatched: 14. This CDR3 has 16 residues. CDR1 is SGHDN, CDR2 FVKESK, per germline. CDR3 residues: CASSWPLLAEKDIQYF. The DNA for the CDR3 is TGTGCCAGCAGCTGGCCCTTACTAGCGGAGAAGGACATTCAGTACTTC.

The chain is built from TRBV9 and TRBJ1-2, with a possible D match to TRBD1 (5 bases). CDR3 size: 15 residues. The V and J ends lost 3 bases and 5 bases respectively, with 17 bases between them. Germline CDR1 reads SGDLS; CDR2 reads YYNGEE. The CDR3 spells CASSGTIGTVYGYTF. The CDR3 DNA follows: TGTGCCAGCAGCGGAACGATCGGGACGGTGTATGGCTACACCTTC.

This chain joins TRBV2 and TRBJ1-3, with a tentative D call TRBD1 (5 bases). Looked up from germline, CDR1 is SNHLY and CDR2 is FYNNEI. Trimming pared 7 bases from V and 4 bases from J, leaving 14 bases between. This CDR3 is 14 amino acids long. The CDR3 nucleotides are TGTGCCAGCACAAGGGACTCGGAGGGAAACACCATATATTTT. This encodes CASTRDSEGNTIYF.